Following are 30 T cell receptor beta chains from one sample sequenced in a study of T cell repertoires in ileal Crohn's disease. The protocol was immunoSEQ multiplex PCR, while the TCRdb copy is restricted to in-frame clones and leaves out a portion. The profile shows hundreds of clones, 65% to 85% of them singletons. The sequencing sample was made of ileal tissue. The receptors shown here come from an adult with Crohn's disease.

The gene calls are TRBV28 and TRBJ2-1; 9 bases map to TRBD2. CDR3 length equals 18 residues. Germline V gene sequence: CDR1 MDHEN, CDR2 SYDVKM. With V trimmed by 6 bases and J by 5 bases, 17 bases remained unmatched. CDR3 in DNA: TGTGCCAGCAGCCTCATTCGACTAGCGGCAAATACAAACAATGAGCAGTTCTTC. Translation gives CASSLIRLAANTNNEQFF. The variable domain in full, with the rest retrieved from reference TRBV28 and TRBJ2-1, is DVKVTQSSRYLVKRTGEKVFLECVQDMDHENMFWYRQDPGLGLRLIYFSYDVKMKEKGDIPEGYSVSREKKERFSLILESASTNQTSMYLCASSLIRLAANTNNEQFFGPGTRLTVL.

The chain employs TRBV6-1 and TRBJ1-5; no clear D gene. Germline CDR1 is MNHNS and CDR2 is SASEGT. CDR3 length equals 14 residues. Trimming took 0 bases from V and 7 from J, leaving 10 bases between them. The CDR3 DNA follows: TGTGCCAGCAGTGAAGCAATCGGCGGCCAGCCCCAGCATTTT. Its protein product is CASSEAIGGQPQHF.

This clone was recorded once. The chain joins TRBV6-6 to TRBJ1-3, with unresolved D. The germline CDR1 and CDR2 sequences are MNHNY and SVGAGI (reference sequence). CDR3 length equals 16 residues. Trimming removed 6 bases at V and 0 bases at J, with 15 bases between. The CDR3 DNA reads as TGTGCCAGCAGCGCCCTCAAGGGAATCTCTGGAAACACCATATATTTT. Amino acids: CASSALKGISGNTIYF.

The chain carries TRBV5-1 and TRBJ2-7; TRBD2 aligns across 7 bases. V shed 1 base, J shed 0 bases, and the junction held 4 bases outside the gene matches. The germline CDR1 and CDR2 sequences are SGHRS and YFSETQ. CDR3 size: 15 residues. This chain's CDR3 is CASSLTSVNSYEQYF. The CDR3 coding sequence is TGCGCCAGCAGCTTGACTAGCGTAAACTCCTACGAGCAGTACTTC.

This clone was seen a handful of times. The genes are TRBV5-4 and TRBJ2-7; TRBD2 matches at 10 bases. J gave up 3 bases and V 2 bases, and 8 bases lay outside the gene matches. Germline V gene lookup returns CDR1 SGHNT and CDR2 YYREEE (reference sequence). The CDR3 loop spans 16 amino acids. This CDR3 is CASSFLAGAARYEQYF. As DNA, the CDR3 is TGTGCCAGCAGCTTTCTAGCGGGGGCTGCGCGCTACGAGCAGTACTTC.

V is TRBV11-1 and J is TRBJ2-7, with 9 bases aligning to TRBD1. Trimming took 5 bases from V and 2 from J; bases not matched to a gene: 7. Per germline, CDR1 SGHAT and CDR2 FQDESV (reference sequence). The CDR3 runs 15 residues. CDR3 loop: CASSRTGTGPYEQYF. The CDR3 DNA follows: TGTGCCAGCAGCCGAACCGGGACAGGGCCCTACGAGCAGTACTTC.

This clone was seen a single time. The genes are TRBV28 and TRBJ1-2; 10 bases agree with TRBD1. The CDR3 is 14 amino acids. With 5 bases clipped from V and 11 bases from J, the junction kept 11 bases outside the gene matches. Germline loops: CDR1 MDHEN, CDR2 SYDVKM. In nucleotides, the CDR3 is TGTGCCAGCAGTGCCACCGGGACAGGGGTTGGTTACACCTTC. This encodes CASSATGTGVGYTF.

This rearrangement joins TRBV14 to TRBJ2-2; D unclear. The length of the CDR3 is 12 residues. Germline V CDR1 and CDR2: SGHDN, FVKESK. Deletions cut 1 base from V and 4 bases from J, with 1 base between. CDR3 in amino acids: CASSQVTGELFF. The CDR3, as DNA: TGTGCCAGCAGCCAAGTCACCGGGGAGCTGTTTTTT.

The chain has TRBV5-4 and TRBJ2-1; 7 nucleotides match TRBD2. Germline CDR1 is SGHNT and CDR2 is YYREEE (reference sequence). With V trimmed by 0 bases and J by 14 bases, 5 bases remained unmatched. The CDR3 spans 12 residues. This CDR3 is CASSLGLAGKFF. For the CDR3, the DNA is TGTGCCAGCAGCTTGGGACTAGCTGGGAAGTTCTTC.

This clone was counted once. The chain has TRBV7-9 and TRBJ1-4; maybe TRBD1 (6 bases). V was shortened by 0 bases and J by 8 bases, with 13 bases between the two germline ends. In germline, CDR1 is SEHNR, CDR2 FQNEAQ (reference sequence). The CDR3 has 15 residues. As DNA, the CDR3 is TGTGCCAGCAGCTTAGCAGAAGGGGGATCGGAAAAACTGTTTTTT. Residues: CASSLAEGGSEKLFF.

V usage is TRBV5-4 and J usage is TRBJ2-2, with 8 positions matching TRBD2. Germline CDR1 SGHNT, CDR2 YYREEE (reference sequence). The CDR3 consists of 14 residues. V was clipped by 7 bases and J by 4 bases; unmatched bases: 6. The chain's CDR3 is CASGAGGSTGELFF. The CDR3, as DNA: TGTGCCAGCGGGGCGGGAGGATCCACCGGGGAGCTGTTTTTT.

The chain is built from TRBV6-6 and TRBJ2-1; 7 bases line up with TRBD2. Trimming removed 0 bases from V and 4 bases from J; junction bases left unmatched: 3. The V gene's germline CDR1 is MNHNY and CDR2 SVGAGI (reference sequence). The CDR3 contains 15 residues. The CDR3 nucleotides read TGTGCCAGCAGTTACTCGAATAGCGGGTACAATGAGCAGTTCTTC. It specifies CASSYSNSGYNEQFF.

The V and J genes are TRBV9 and TRBJ2-1; D unresolved. Germline values: CDR1 SGDLS, CDR2 YYNGEE. Trimming pared 0 bases from V and 6 bases from J, leaving 13 bases between. The CDR3 sequence is 15 residues long. The CDR3 nucleotides are TGTGCCAGCAGCGTAGTTTCCCAGACCGGCAATGAGCAGTTCTTC. Its translation is CASSVVSQTGNEQFF.

The chain employs TRBV30 and TRBJ2-4; maybe TRBD1 (6 bases). The CDR3 runs 17 residues. Germline V gives CDR1 GTSNPN, CDR2 SVGIG (reference sequence). V lost 3 bases to trimming and J lost 3 bases, with 21 bases between them. The CDR3 loop is CAWSATGFGVGKNIQYF. CDR3 DNA: TGTGCCTGGAGCGCTACAGGGTTTGGTGTCGGCAAAAACATTCAGTACTTC. Based on the CDR3 plus reference TRBV30 and TRBJ2-4, the full variable domain is SQTIHQWPATLVQPVGSPLSLECTVEGTSNPNLYWYRQAAGRGLQLLFYSVGIGQISSEVPQNLSASRPQDRQFILSSKKLLLSDSGFYLCAWSATGFGVGKNIQYFGAGTRLSVL.

The J gene is TRBJ1-5, the V gene TRBV2; 9 nucleotides line up with TRBD1. The CDR3 contains 20 residues. V dropped 2 bases and J dropped 0; count of bases not matched to a gene: 14. The germline gives CDR1 SNHLY, CDR2 FYNNEI. The CDR3, as DNA: TGTGCCAGCAGTGAATATTTGGATCCGGGACAGGGTTATAGCAATCAGCCCCAGCATTTT. Protein product: CASSEYLDPGQGYSNQPQHF.

The V call is TRBV30, the J call TRBJ1-2; D remains unclear. Germline loops: CDR1 GTSNPN, CDR2 SVGIG (reference sequence). V shed 0 bases and J shed 5 bases, with 10 bases lying between them. There are 13 residues in the CDR3. This chain's CDR3 is CAWSVILAYGYTF. The CDR3 DNA sequence: TGTGCCTGGAGTGTAATCTTAGCATATGGCTACACCTTC.

This clone was picked up one time. The chain is built from TRBV6-5 and TRBJ2-7; the match to TRBD1 covers 8 bases. Germline V lookup: CDR1 MNHEY, CDR2 SVGAGI. The CDR3 spans 13 residues. Trimming removed 6 bases from V and 7 bases from J; junction bases left unmatched: 8. CDR3 DNA sequence: TGTGCCAGCAGCTCCAGGGGGCAAGGTGAGCAGTACTTC. Protein sequence: CASSSRGQGEQYF.

The table lists this clone with a count of one. The rearrangement uses TRBV4-1 and TRBJ1-6, with 8 bases aligning to TRBD1. Germline-derived CDR1 and CDR2 are MGHRA and YSYEKL. The CDR3 spans 16 residues. The V gene end was trimmed by 3 bases and the J gene end by 10 bases; junction bases not matched to a gene: 11. The CDR3 DNA follows: TGCGCCAGCAGCCAGAATATGCAGGGGGCAGGGTCACCCCTCCACTTT. This sequence encodes CASSQNMQGAGSPLHF.

With respect to this clone: The sample contains more than one DNA sequence encoding this CDR3. The CDR3 DNA follows: TGTGCCAGCAGCTTGGCTAGCGGGAGGGCTAATGAGCAGTTCTTC. Translation: CASSLASGRANEQFF. The chain employs TRBV5-6 and TRBJ2-1; TRBD2 agrees at 12 bases. J gave up 7 bases and V 0 bases, and 2 bases lay outside the gene matches. The germline V gene encodes CDR1 SGHDT and CDR2 YYEEEE. The CDR3 covers 15 residues.

This chain connects TRBV7-2 to TRBJ1-1; TRBD1 might be the D (5 bases). CDR3 length equals 16 residues. V was trimmed by 2 bases and J by 1 base, leaving 14 bases between them. Germline V gene data show CDR1 as SGHTA and CDR2 as FQGNSA. For the CDR3, the DNA is TGTGCCAGCAGCTTAAATGGGGCCAGGGAGAACACTGAAGCTTTCTTT. Translated, it gives CASSLNGARENTEAFF.

The V gene is TRBV5-6, the J gene TRBJ2-6; possible D gene TRBD2, 5 bases. This CDR3 is built from 15 residues. V was pared by 1 base and J by 2 bases, with 7 bases between. Germline CDR1 reads SGHDT; CDR2 reads YYEEEE. The CDR3 loop reads CASSLFGAGANVLTF. The CDR3 bases are TGTGCCAGCAGCTTGTTCGGGGCTGGGGCCAACGTCCTGACTTTC. Filled out from reference TRBV5-6 and TRBJ2-6, the complete variable domain reads DAGVTQSPTHLIKTRGQQVTLRCSPKSGHDTVSWYQQALGQGPQFIFQYYEEEERQRGNFPDRFSGHQFPNYSSELNVNALLLGDSALYLCASSLFGAGANVLTFGAGSRLTVL.

This chain connects TRBV4-1 to TRBJ2-1; TRBD2 matches 16 bases. J gave up 7 bases and V 1 base, and 10 bases lay outside the gene matches. The length of the CDR3 is 19 residues. Looked up from germline, CDR1 is MGHRA and CDR2 is YSYEKL. The CDR3 nucleotides are TGCGCCAGCAGCCAAGCTCGGACGGGACTAGCGGGAGGGTCTAATGAGCAGTTCTTC. It translates to CASSQARTGLAGGSNEQFF.

The chain recombines TRBV11-1 with TRBJ2-3; D might be TRBD1 or TRBD2, each matching 5 bases. Germline V lookup: CDR1 SGHAT, CDR2 FQDESV (reference sequence). The CDR3 is 17 residues long. The V and J ends lost 2 bases and 2 bases respectively, with 17 bases between them. CDR3 residues: CASSLRWPPGPTDTQYF. DNA of the CDR3: TGTGCCAGCAGCTTAAGGTGGCCTCCGGGACCCACAGATACGCAGTATTTT.

For the CDR3, the DNA is TGTGCCAGCAGGGGGGACAGGGGCGAGCAGTACTTC. The encoded protein is CASRGDRGEQYF. The rearrangement joins TRBV6-5 to TRBJ2-7, with TRBD1 identical over 10 bases. In germline, CDR1 is MNHEY, CDR2 SVGAGI. This CDR3 has 12 amino acids. Trimming at V came to 6 bases and at J to 6 bases, leaving 2 bases not matched to a gene.

This clone was counted a few times. This sequence joins TRBV5-4 and TRBJ2-2, with D perhaps TRBD1 or TRBD2 (5 bases each). The V and J ends lost 0 bases and 4 bases respectively, with 16 bases between them. Germline-derived CDR1 and CDR2 are SGHNT and YYREEE (reference sequence). The CDR3 runs to 17 residues. CDR3 loop: CASSLDIDYQGTGELFF. The CDR3 coding sequence is TGTGCCAGCAGCTTGGATATTGACTACCAGGGCACCGGGGAGCTGTTTTTT. Using reference TRBV5-4 and TRBJ2-2 for the parts outside the CDR3, the full variable domain is ETGVTQSPTHLIKTRGQQVTLRCSSQSGHNTVSWYQQALGQGPQFIFQYYREEENGRGNFPPRFSGLQFPNYSSELNVNALELDDSALYLCASSLDIDYQGTGELFFGEGSRLTVL.

This chain joins TRBV2 and TRBJ2-3, with TRBD2 as a possible D gene (5 bases). CDR1 SNHLY and CDR2 FYNNEI come from the germline V gene. This CDR3 is 15 amino acids long. Trimming cost V 4 bases and J 6 bases, with 17 bases left between them. The DNA of the CDR3 is TGTGCCAGCAGTGCACTAGTTCTGTCATTTGATACGCAGTATTTT. Encoded protein: CASSALVLSFDTQYF.

As DNA, the CDR3 is TGTGCCAGCAGTTGGGAGGTGGCTCGAGTTCCCTACGAGCAGTACTTC. This encodes CASSWEVARVPYEQYF. This chain joins TRBV28 and TRBJ2-7, with D possibly being TRBD2 (6 bases). The V gene lost 4 bases and the J gene lost 2 bases, with 18 bases spanning the gap. Germline CDR1 is MDHEN and CDR2 is SYDVKM. CDR3 length: 16 residues.

V is TRBV13 and J is TRBJ2-1; tentatively, D is TRBD2 (5 bases). The CDR3 is 16 amino acids. Germline assignment: CDR1 PRHDT and CDR2 FYEKMQ (reference sequence). The V end was cut by 5 bases, the J end by 6 bases, with 20 bases between. CDR3 sequence: CASSPGGSQLSNEQFF. CDR3 nucleotides: TGTGCCAGCAGCCCTGGAGGCAGTCAACTGAGCAATGAGCAGTTCTTC.

The J gene is TRBJ2-1, the V gene TRBV5-6; D is unresolved. The CDR3 contains 15 residues. Germline V CDR1 and CDR2: SGHDT, YYEEEE. Between the trimmed V and J ends, which lost 2 bases and 0 bases, there was a span of 9 bases. CDR3 protein: CASSFTPSSYNEQFF. DNA of the CDR3: TGTGCCAGCAGCTTTACCCCTAGCTCCTACAATGAGCAGTTCTTC.

The chain combines TRBV19 with TRBJ1-5; possible D gene TRBD1, 6 bases. The CDR3 covers 10 residues. V gave up 8 bases and J gave up 13 bases, with 12 bases separating them. CDR1 and CDR2 from the germline V gene are LNHDA and SQIVND (reference sequence). CDR3 amino acids: CASGTGTQHF. CDR3 sequence (DNA): TGTGCCAGTGGCACAGGGACACAGCATTTT.